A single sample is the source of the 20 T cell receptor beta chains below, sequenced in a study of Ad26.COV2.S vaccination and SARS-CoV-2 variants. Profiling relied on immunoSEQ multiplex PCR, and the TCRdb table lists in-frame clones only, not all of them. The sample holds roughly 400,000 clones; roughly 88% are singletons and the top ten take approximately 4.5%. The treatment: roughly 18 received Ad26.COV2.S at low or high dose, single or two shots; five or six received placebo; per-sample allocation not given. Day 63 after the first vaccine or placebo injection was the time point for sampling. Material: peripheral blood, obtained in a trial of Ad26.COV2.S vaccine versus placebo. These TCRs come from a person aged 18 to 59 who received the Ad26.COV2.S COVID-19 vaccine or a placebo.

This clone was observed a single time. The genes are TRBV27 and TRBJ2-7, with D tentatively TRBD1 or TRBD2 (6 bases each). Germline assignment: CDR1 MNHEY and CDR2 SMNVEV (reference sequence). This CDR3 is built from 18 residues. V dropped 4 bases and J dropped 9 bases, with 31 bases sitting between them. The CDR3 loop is CASSSRGLATNILRGQYF. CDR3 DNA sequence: TGTGCCAGCAGTTCCAGGGGTCTAGCGACCAATATTCTACGAGGGCAGTACTTC.

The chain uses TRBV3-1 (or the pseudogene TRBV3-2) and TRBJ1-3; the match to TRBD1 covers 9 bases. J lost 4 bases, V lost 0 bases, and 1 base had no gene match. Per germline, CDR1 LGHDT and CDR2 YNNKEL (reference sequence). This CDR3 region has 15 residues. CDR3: CASSQDGTGGNTIYF. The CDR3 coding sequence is TGTGCCAGCAGCCAAGACGGGACAGGGGGAAACACCATATATTTT.

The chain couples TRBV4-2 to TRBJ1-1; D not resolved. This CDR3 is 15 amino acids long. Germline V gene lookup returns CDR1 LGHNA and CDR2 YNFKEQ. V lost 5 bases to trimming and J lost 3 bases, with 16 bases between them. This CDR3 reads CASSLRGGRDTEAFF. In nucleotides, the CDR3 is TGTGCCAGCAGCTTACGGGGAGGGCGGGACACTGAAGCTTTCTTT.

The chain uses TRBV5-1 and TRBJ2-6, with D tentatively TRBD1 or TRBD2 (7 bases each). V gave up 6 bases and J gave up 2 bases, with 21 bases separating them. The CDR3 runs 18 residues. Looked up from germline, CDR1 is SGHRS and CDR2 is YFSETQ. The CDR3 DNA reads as TGCGCCAGCACCGAACTGAGGGGAGGGGGCACTGGGGCCAACGTCCTGACTTTC. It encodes CASTELRGGGTGANVLTF.

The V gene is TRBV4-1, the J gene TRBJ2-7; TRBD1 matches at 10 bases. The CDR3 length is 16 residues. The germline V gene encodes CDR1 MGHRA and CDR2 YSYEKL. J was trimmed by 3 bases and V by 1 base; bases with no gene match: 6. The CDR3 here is CASSQVAGQGYYEQYF. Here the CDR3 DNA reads TGCGCCAGCAGCCAAGTAGCGGGACAGGGGTACTACGAGCAGTACTTC.

CDR3 DNA: TGTGCCAGTAGTCCCACGTCGGGGTGGGGGTACAATGAGCAGTTCTTC. This encodes CASSPTSGWGYNEQFF. This chain joins TRBV19 and TRBJ2-1; D may be TRBD1 or TRBD2 (5 bases each). Germline V lookup: CDR1 LNHDA, CDR2 SQIVND (reference sequence). The CDR3 has 16 residues. The V end was cut by 5 bases, the J end by 4 bases, with 18 bases between.

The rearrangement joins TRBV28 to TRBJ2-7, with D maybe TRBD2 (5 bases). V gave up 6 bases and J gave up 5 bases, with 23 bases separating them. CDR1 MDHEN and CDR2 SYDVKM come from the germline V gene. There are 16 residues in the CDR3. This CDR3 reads CASSTPPRGLEDEQYF. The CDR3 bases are TGTGCCAGCAGCACCCCCCCCCGGGGTCTCGAGGACGAGCAGTACTTC.

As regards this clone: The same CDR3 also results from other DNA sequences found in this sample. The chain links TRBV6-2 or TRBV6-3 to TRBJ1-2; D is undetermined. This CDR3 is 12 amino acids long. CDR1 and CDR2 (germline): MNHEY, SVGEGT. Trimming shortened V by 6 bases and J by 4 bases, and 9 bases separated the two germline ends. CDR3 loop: CASSRDVYGYTF. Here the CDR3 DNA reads TGTGCCAGCAGCCGGGATGTCTATGGCTACACCTTC.

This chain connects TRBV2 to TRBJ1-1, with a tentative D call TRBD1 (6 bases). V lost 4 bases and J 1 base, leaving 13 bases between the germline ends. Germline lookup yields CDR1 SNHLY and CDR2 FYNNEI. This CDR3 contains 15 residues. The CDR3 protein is CASSVGGRGNTEAFF. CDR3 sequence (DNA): TGTGCCAGCAGTGTCGGGGGCCGGGGGAACACTGAAGCTTTCTTT.

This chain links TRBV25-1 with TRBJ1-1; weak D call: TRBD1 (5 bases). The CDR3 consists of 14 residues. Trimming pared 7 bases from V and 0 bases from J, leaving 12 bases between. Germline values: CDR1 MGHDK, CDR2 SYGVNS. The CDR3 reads CASKETAMNTEAFF. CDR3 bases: TGTGCCAGCAAGGAGACAGCTATGAACACTGAAGCTTTCTTT.

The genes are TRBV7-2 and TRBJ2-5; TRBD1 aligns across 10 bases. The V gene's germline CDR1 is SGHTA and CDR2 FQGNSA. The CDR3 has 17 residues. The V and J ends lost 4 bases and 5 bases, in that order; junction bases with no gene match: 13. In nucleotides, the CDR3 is TGTGCCAGCAGCTCCCTATACTCGGGACAGGGGATGGAGACCCAGTACTTC. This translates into CASSSLYSGQGMETQYF.

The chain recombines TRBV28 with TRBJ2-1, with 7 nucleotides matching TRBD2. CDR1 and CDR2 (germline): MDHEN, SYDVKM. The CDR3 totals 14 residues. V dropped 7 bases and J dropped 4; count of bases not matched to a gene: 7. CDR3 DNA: TGTGCCAGCACCTCTAGCGGTAGTTACAATGAGCAGTTCTTC. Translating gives CASTSSGSYNEQFF.

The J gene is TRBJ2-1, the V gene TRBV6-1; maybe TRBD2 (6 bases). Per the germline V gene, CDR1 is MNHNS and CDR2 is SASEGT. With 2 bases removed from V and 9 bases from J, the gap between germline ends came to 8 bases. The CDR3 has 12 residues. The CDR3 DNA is TGTGCCAGCAGTGAAAGGCGGGGTGAGCAGTTCTTC. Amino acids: CASSERRGEQFF.

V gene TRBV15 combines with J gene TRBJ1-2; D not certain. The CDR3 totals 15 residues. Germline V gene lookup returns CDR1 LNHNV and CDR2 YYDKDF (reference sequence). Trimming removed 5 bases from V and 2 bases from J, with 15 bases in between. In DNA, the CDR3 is TGTGCCACCAGCGACAAGCCAGTTTTCAACTATGGCTACACCTTC. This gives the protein CATSDKPVFNYGYTF.

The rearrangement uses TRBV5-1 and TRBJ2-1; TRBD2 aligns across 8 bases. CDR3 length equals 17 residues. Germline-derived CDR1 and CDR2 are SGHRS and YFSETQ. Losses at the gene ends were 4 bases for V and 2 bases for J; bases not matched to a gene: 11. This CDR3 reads CASSPGERERTYNEQFF. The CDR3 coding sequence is TGCGCCAGCAGCCCCGGGGAGCGGGAGAGAACCTACAATGAGCAGTTCTTC.

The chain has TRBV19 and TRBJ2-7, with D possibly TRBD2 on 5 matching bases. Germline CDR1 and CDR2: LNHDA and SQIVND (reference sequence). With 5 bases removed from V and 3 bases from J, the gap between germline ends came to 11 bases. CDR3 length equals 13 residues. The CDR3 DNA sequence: TGTGCCAGTAGTCTCGGTGAGGGCTACGAGCAGTACTTC. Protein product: CASSLGEGYEQYF.

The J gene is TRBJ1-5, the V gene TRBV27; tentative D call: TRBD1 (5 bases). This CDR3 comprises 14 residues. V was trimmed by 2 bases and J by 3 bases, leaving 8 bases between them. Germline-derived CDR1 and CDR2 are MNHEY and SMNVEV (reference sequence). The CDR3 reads CASSLQGPNQPQHF. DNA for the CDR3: TGTGCCAGCAGTTTACAGGGTCCCAATCAGCCCCAGCATTTT.

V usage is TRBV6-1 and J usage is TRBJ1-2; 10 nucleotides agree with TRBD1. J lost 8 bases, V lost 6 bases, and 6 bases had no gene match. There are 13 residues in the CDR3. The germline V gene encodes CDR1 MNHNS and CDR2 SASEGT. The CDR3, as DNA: TGTGCCAGCAGAGCGGGACAGGGGAAGGGCTACACCTTC. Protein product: CASRAGQGKGYTF.

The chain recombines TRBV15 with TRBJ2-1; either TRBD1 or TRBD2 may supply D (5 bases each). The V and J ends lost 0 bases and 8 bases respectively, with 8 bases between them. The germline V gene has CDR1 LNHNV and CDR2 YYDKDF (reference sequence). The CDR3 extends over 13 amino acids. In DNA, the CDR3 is TGTGCCACCAGCAGAGATGGGGGTGATGAGCAGTTCTTC. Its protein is CATSRDGGDEQFF.

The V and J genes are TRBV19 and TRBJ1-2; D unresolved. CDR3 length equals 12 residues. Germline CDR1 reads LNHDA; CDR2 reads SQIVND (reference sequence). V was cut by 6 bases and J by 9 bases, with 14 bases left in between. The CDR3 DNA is TGTGCCAGTAGCTTTCAGTCAGTAAGCTACACCTTC. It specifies CASSFQSVSYTF.